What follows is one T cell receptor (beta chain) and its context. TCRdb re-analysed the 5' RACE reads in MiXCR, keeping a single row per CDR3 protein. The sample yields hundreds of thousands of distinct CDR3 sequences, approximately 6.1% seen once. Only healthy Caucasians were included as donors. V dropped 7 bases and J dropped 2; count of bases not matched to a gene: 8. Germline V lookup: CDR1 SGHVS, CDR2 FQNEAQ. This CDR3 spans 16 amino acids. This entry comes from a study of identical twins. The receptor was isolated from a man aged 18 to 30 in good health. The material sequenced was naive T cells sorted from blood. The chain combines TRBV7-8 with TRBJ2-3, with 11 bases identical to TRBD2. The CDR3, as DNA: TGTGCCAGCACGGGACTAGCGGTTCCATCCACAGATACGCAGTATTTT. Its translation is CASTGLAVPSTDTQYF.